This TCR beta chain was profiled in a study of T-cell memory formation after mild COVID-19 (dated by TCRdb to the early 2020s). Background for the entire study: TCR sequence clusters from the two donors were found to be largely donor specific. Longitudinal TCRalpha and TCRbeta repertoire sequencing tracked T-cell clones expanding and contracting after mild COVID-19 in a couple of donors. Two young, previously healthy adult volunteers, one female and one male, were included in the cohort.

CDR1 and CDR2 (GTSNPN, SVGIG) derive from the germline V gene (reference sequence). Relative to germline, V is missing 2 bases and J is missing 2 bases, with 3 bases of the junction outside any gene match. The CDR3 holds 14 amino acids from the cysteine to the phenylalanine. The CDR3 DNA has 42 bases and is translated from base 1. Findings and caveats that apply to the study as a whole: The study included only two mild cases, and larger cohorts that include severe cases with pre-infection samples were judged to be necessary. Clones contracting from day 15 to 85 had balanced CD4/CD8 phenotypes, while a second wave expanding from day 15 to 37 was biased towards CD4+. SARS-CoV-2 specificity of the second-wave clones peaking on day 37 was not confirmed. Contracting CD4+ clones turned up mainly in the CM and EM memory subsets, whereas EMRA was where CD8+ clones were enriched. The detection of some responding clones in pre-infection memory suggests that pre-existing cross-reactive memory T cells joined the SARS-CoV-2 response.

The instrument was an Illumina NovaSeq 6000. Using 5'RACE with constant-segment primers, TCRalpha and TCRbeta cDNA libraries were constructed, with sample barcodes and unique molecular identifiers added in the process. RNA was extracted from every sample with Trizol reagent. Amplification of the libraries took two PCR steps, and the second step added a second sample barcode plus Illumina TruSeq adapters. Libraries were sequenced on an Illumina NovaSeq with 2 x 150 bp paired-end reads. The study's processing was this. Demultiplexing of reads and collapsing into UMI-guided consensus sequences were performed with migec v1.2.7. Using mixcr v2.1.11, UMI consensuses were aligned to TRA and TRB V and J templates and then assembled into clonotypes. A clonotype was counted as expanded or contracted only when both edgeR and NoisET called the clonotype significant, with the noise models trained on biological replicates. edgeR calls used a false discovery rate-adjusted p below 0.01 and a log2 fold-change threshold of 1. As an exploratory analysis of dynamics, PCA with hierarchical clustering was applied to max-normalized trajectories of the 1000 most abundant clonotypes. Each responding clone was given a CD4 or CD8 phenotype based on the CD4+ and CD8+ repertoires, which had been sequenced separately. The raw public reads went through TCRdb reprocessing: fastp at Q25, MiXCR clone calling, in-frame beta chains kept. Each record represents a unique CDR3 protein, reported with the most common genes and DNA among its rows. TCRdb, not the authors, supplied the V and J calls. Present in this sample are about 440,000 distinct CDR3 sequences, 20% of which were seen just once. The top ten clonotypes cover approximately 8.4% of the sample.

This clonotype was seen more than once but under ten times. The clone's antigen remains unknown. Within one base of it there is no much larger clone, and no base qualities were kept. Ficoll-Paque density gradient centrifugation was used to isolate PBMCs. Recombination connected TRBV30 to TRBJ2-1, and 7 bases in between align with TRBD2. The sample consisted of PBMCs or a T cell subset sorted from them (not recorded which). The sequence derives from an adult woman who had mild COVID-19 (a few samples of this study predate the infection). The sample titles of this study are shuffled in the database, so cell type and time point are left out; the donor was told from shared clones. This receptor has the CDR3 CAWSFRGAYNEQFF. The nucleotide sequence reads TGTGCCTGGAGTTTCCGGGGGGCCTACAATGAGCAGTTCTTC.